The rows below give T cell receptor beta chains drawn from one sample of a study of Ad26.COV2.S vaccination and SARS-CoV-2 variants. Sequenced by immunoSEQ multiplex PCR; TCRdb stores in-frame clones only, minus some. The data hold around 320,000 clones, with 87% observed a single time. Here the sequenced sample was peripheral blood, taken in a trial of Ad26.COV2.S vaccine versus placebo. All receptors derive from a person between 18 and 59 years old who received the Ad26.COV2.S COVID-19 vaccine or a placebo. CDR3s include the opening cysteine and the closing phenylalanine or tryptophan. Not all rows give a size; the values are once, few, many and, for expanded clones, a class.

clone_size: NA
v_call: TRBV29-1
cdr3_aa: CSVDSTRGNYGYTF

clone_size: NA
v_call: TRBV10-3
cdr3_aa: CAIRGLSTDTQYF

clone_size: NA
v_call: TRBV7-8
cdr3_aa: CASSLELTYEQYF

clone_size: NA
v_call: TRBV7-2
cdr3_aa: CASSLLAGGLQETQYF

clone_size: NA
v_call: TRBV24-1
cdr3_aa: CATSNGGGNTGELFF

clone_size: NA
v_call: TRBV5-4
cdr3_aa: CASSLDRGTRELFF

clone_size: NA
v_call: TRBV5-6
cdr3_aa: CASSLEDGDYGYTF

clone_size: NA
v_call: TRBV7-6
cdr3_aa: CASSLEKDTLMNTEAFF

clone_size: few
v_call: TRBV6-6
cdr3_aa: CASSSADRKAFF

clone_size: NA
v_call: TRBV19
cdr3_aa: CASNAPGENTEAFF

clone_size: NA
v_call: TRBV6-1
cdr3_aa: CASSGRVGQPSNTEAFF

clone_size: NA
v_call: TRBV4-3
cdr3_aa: CASSPGRNSPLHF

clone_size: NA
v_call: TRBV7-3
cdr3_aa: CASSISSAPDTQYF

clone_size: NA
v_call: TRBV7-2
cdr3_aa: CASSGANVLTF

clone_size: NA
v_call: TRBV11-3
cdr3_aa: CASSSGGRNNEQFF

clone_size: NA
v_call: TRBV11-3
cdr3_aa: CASSLAGYNEQFF

clone_size: NA
v_call: TRBV11-3
cdr3_aa: CASSSTGDREQYF

clone_size: once
v_call: TRBV19
cdr3_aa: CASSIDPGTGTDTQYF

clone_size: NA
v_call: TRBV3-1/TRBV3-2
cdr3_aa: CASSLQGDLYGYTF

clone_size: NA
v_call: TRBV19
cdr3_aa: CASSISGNNEQFF

clone_size: NA
v_call: TRBV11-1
cdr3_aa: CASSRLTGSDSPLHF

clone_size: few
v_call: TRBV18
cdr3_aa: CASSAGHGAYEQYF

clone_size: NA
v_call: TRBV6-5
cdr3_aa: CASSYTGETQYF

clone_size: few
v_call: TRBV5-4
cdr3_aa: CASSYRDTEAFF

clone_size: NA
v_call: TRBV2
cdr3_aa: CASSRQGRNLNIEAFF

clone_size: NA
v_call: TRBV5-6
cdr3_aa: CASSPVTPRDYGYTF

clone_size: NA
v_call: TRBV6-5
cdr3_aa: CASSSIVGVEETQYF

clone_size: few
v_call: TRBV19
cdr3_aa: CASSIVGWGTESNQPQHF

clone_size: few
v_call: TRBV6-5
cdr3_aa: CASTGQGTYGYTF

clone_size: NA
v_call: TRBV9
cdr3_aa: CASSTGTGTYNEQFF

clone_size: NA
v_call: TRBV30
cdr3_aa: CAWSRTVNTEAFF

clone_size: once
v_call: TRBV7-8
cdr3_aa: CASSLTDRSEQYF

clone_size: medium-sized
v_call: TRBV6-5
cdr3_aa: CASSYRDYNEQFF

clone_size: once
v_call: TRBV7-7
cdr3_aa: CASSLAGIQETQYF

clone_size: many
v_call: TRBV30
cdr3_aa: CAWSVLRTGGIYGYTF

clone_size: NA
v_call: TRBV29-1
cdr3_aa: CSVEGEVATQETQYF

clone_size: NA
v_call: TRBV18
cdr3_aa: CASSPPGQYSPLHF

clone_size: NA
v_call: TRBV6-1
cdr3_aa: CASSESWTQETQYF

clone_size: NA
v_call: TRBV23-1
cdr3_aa: CASSFPGPDYSPLHF

clone_size: NA
v_call: TRBV9
cdr3_aa: CASSVRGLGDEQYF

clone_size: NA
v_call: TRBV30
cdr3_aa: CAWSVQGEGELFF

clone_size: once
v_call: TRBV6-1
cdr3_aa: CASSEGGRQWKGYTF

clone_size: NA
v_call: TRBV19
cdr3_aa: CASREQVSSYEQYF

clone_size: few
v_call: TRBV3-1/TRBV3-2
cdr3_aa: CASRGRVYNEQFF

clone_size: NA
v_call: TRBV5-1
cdr3_aa: CASTFDRNSPLHF

clone_size: NA
v_call: TRBV27
cdr3_aa: CASRPTSGGALDTQYF

clone_size: NA
v_call: TRBV6-6
cdr3_aa: CASSTRGDTQYF

clone_size: NA
v_call: TRBV15
cdr3_aa: CATSGRPGEQYF